The 20 T cell receptor beta chains given below trace back to one sample, sequenced in a study of blood T cell repertoires in COVID-19 (dated by TCRdb to 2018 to 2021). The method behind the library was the immunoSEQ multiplex PCR assay. TCRdb provides this immuneACCESS table in a form limited to in-frame rearrangements. Some clones are lacking; in checked studies, under half of them reflect an unresolved V gene, and why the rest are absent is not known. For this sample there are some 200,000 clones; around 83% appear just once. Clones ranked in the top ten supply around 6.1% of the sample. The sequencing sample was made of peripheral blood. The receptors here all came from a woman in her 40s with acute or convalescent COVID-19.

The chain recombines TRBV7-2 with TRBJ1-1; D is unclear. The CDR3 is 14 amino acids. The germline CDR1 and CDR2 sequences are SGHTA and FQGNSA. The V end lost 1 base, the J end lost 0 bases, and 6 bases lay between the germline ends. The CDR3 DNA reads as TGTGCCAGCAGCTTAGTGTCGGTGAACACTGAAGCTTTCTTT. It translates to CASSLVSVNTEAFF.

This clone was picked up one time. The rearrangement links TRBV24-1 to TRBJ1-2; no definite D call. Germline-derived CDR1 and CDR2 are KGHDR and SFDVKD. Trimming removed 4 bases at V and 6 bases at J, with 20 bases between. This CDR3 comprises 16 residues. CDR3 sequence: CATSDPTTGEADGYTF. In DNA form, the CDR3 reads TGTGCCACCAGTGACCCAACAACTGGAGAGGCGGATGGCTACACCTTC.

J is TRBJ1-3 and V is TRBV6-5; TRBD1 matches at 9 bases. The CDR3 length is 14 residues. CDR1 is MNHEY and CDR2 is SVGAGI in the germline V gene. J lost 4 bases, V lost 7 bases, and 5 bases had no gene match. For the CDR3, the DNA is TGTGCCAGCAACAGGGGGCTGGAAGGAAACACCATATATTTT. It translates to CASNRGLEGNTIYF.

This chain connects TRBV10-3 to TRBJ2-1, with 9 bases matching TRBD2. This CDR3 has 16 amino acids. The V and J ends lost 2 bases and 6 bases, in that order; junction bases with no gene match: 8. Germline-derived CDR1 and CDR2 are ENHRY and SYGVKD. The CDR3 coding sequence is TGTGCCATCAGTGAGCCTTTGCGGGAGGGCCCCAATGAGCAGTTCTTC. Protein: CAISEPLREGPNEQFF.

CDR3 in DNA: TGTGCCAGCAGCCAGGGACTTAGCAATCAGCCCCAGCATTTT. This codes for CASSQGLSNQPQHF. The V and J genes are TRBV6-2 or TRBV6-3 and TRBJ1-5; tentatively, D is TRBD1 (5 bases). V was cut by 6 bases and J by 0 bases, with 9 bases left in between. The length of the CDR3 is 14 residues. Per germline, CDR1 MNHEY and CDR2 SVGEGT.

This chain connects TRBV27 to TRBJ2-7, with D unclear. The CDR3 totals 14 residues. With 1 base removed from V and 7 bases from J, the gap between germline ends came to 14 bases. Germline CDR1 reads MNHEY; CDR2 reads SMNVEV (reference sequence). The chain's CDR3 is CASSLYGSLWEQYF. The CDR3 nucleotides read TGTGCCAGCAGTTTATACGGGTCCCTATGGGAGCAGTACTTC.

V is TRBV5-8 and J is TRBJ2-2; TRBD1 aligns across 11 bases. From germline, CDR1 is SGHTS and CDR2 YDEGEE. Trimming took 3 bases from V and 9 from J; bases not matched to a gene: 10. This CDR3 comprises 16 residues. CDR3 DNA sequence: TGTGCCAGCAGCTCGAGGACAGGGGGCGCATCTCGGGAGCTGTTTTTT. It yields the protein CASSSRTGGASRELFF. Full variable domain (rest looked up from reference TRBV5-8 and TRBJ2-2): EAGVTQSPTHLIKTRGQQATLRCSPISGHTSVYWYQQALGLGLQFLLWYDEGEERNRGNFPPRFSGRQFPNYSSELNVNALELEDSALYLCASSSRTGGASRELFFGEGSRLTVL.

CDR3 bases: TGTGCCACGGTGGGGACTCAGGAGGGCTATGGCTACACCTTC. This sequence encodes CATVGTQEGYGYTF. The V and J genes are TRBV7-9 and TRBJ1-2, with D tentatively TRBD1 (5 bases). The CDR3 runs 14 residues. V lost 10 bases and J 4 bases, leaving 19 bases between the germline ends. CDR1 is SEHNR, CDR2 FQNEAQ, per germline (reference sequence).

The chain joins TRBV27 to TRBJ2-7; 8 positions agree with TRBD1. There are 15 residues in the CDR3. Germline lookup yields CDR1 MNHEY and CDR2 SMNVEV (reference sequence). V dropped 0 bases and J dropped 2; count of bases not matched to a gene: 3. The CDR3 spells CASSLSRTGTYEQYF. The DNA for the CDR3 is TGTGCCAGCAGTTTATCCCGGACAGGGACCTACGAGCAGTACTTC.

The chain combines TRBV10-3 with TRBJ1-1; the match to TRBD1 covers 7 bases. Looked up from germline, CDR1 is ENHRY and CDR2 is SYGVKD. The CDR3 covers 15 residues. Trimming cost V 2 bases and J 6 bases; bases outside gene matches: 9. The DNA of the CDR3 is TGTGCCATCAGTGAGCCCGGACAGGCCCTCGCTGAAGCTTTCTTT. The encoded protein is CAISEPGQALAEAFF.

This clone was observed a handful of times. The chain carries TRBV10-3 and TRBJ2-5, with 15 bases aligning to TRBD2. Trimming took 0 bases from V and 5 from J; bases not matched to a gene: 10. Germline V gene lookup returns CDR1 ENHRY and CDR2 SYGVKD. This CDR3 is built from 19 residues. This chain's CDR3 is CAISESWTSGRAGKETQYF. Here the CDR3 DNA reads TGTGCCATCAGTGAGTCTTGGACTAGCGGGAGGGCCGGGAAGGAGACCCAGTACTTC.

The chain is built from TRBV29-1 and TRBJ2-3, with 9 bases aligning to TRBD1. The trim removed 6 bases at V and 6 bases at J, leaving 4 bases unmatched. This CDR3 comprises 12 residues. Germline V gives CDR1 SQVTM, CDR2 ANQGSEA. The CDR3 loop reads CSVGQGWDTQYF. CDR3 sequence (DNA): TGCAGCGTGGGACAGGGTTGGGATACGCAGTATTTT.

This clone was seen only once. The J gene is TRBJ1-5, the V gene TRBV6-5, with D possibly TRBD1 on 6 matching bases. Germline V gene data show CDR1 as MNHEY and CDR2 as SVGAGI. Trimming left V 0 bases short and J 3 bases short, with 9 bases between. There are 15 residues in the CDR3. The CDR3 protein is CASSYSGQNNQPQHF. The CDR3 DNA reads TGTGCCAGCAGTTACTCAGGACAGAACAATCAGCCCCAGCATTTT.

The chain is built from TRBV30 and TRBJ1-2; TRBD1 aligns across 7 bases. V was pared by 3 bases and J by 4 bases, with 14 bases of the junction left unmatched. From germline, CDR1 is GTSNPN and CDR2 SVGIG (reference sequence). The CDR3 runs to 16 residues. The CDR3 region has the DNA TGTGCCTGGAGCATCAGGACAGGACAGGCCTTCTATGGCTACACCTTC. This translates into CAWSIRTGQAFYGYTF. Full variable domain (missing parts from reference TRBV30 and TRBJ1-2): SQTIHQWPATLVQPVGSPLSLECTVEGTSNPNLYWYRQAAGRGLQLLFYSVGIGQISSEVPQNLSASRPQDRQFILSSKKLLLSDSGFYLCAWSIRTGQAFYGYTFGSGTRLTVV.

V and J are TRBV5-1 and TRBJ2-3; 7 bases agree with TRBD1. Germline CDR1 reads SGHRS; CDR2 reads YFSETQ. J lost 0 bases, V lost 3 bases, and 7 bases had no gene match. The CDR3 loop spans 16 amino acids. CDR3 nucleotide sequence: TGCGCCAGCAGCTGGGGGACAGTATGGAGCACAGATACGCAGTATTTT. Its protein product is CASSWGTVWSTDTQYF.

V and J are TRBV3-1 (or the pseudogene TRBV3-2) and TRBJ2-1, with 9 positions matching TRBD1. Trimming cost V 1 base and J 8 bases; bases outside gene matches: 15. The CDR3 totals 18 residues. Germline V gene sequence: CDR1 LGHDT, CDR2 YNNKEL (reference sequence). The CDR3 protein is CASSQVINRGRPSDEQFF. Written as DNA, the CDR3 is TGTGCCAGCAGCCAAGTGATAAACAGGGGGCGCCCCAGCGATGAGCAGTTCTTC.

The chain links TRBV24-1 to TRBJ2-7, with 9 bases matching TRBD1. The CDR3 extends over 13 amino acids. Germline V gene data show CDR1 as KGHDR and CDR2 as SFDVKD. Germline trimming cut 7 bases from V and 4 bases from J; bases unmatched to any gene: 4. Here the CDR3 reads CATSPGQGYEQYF. The CDR3 DNA sequence: TGTGCCACCAGCCCGGGACAGGGATACGAGCAGTACTTC.

The chain recombines TRBV9 with TRBJ2-5; D is ambiguous. The CDR3 sequence is 13 residues long. With 1 base removed from V and 2 bases from J, the gap between germline ends came to 6 bases. Germline-derived CDR1 and CDR2 are SGDLS and YYNGEE. The CDR3 sequence is CASSVSRQETQYF. The CDR3 DNA sequence: TGTGCCAGCAGCGTATCTAGGCAAGAGACCCAGTACTTC.

As regards this clone: In the same sample, other DNA sequences code for this CDR3. The rearrangement joins TRBV6-1 to TRBJ1-2, with 7 bases matching TRBD1. Germline V CDR1 and CDR2: MNHNS, SASEGT. There are 15 residues in the CDR3. V shed 3 bases, J shed 0 bases, and the junction held 4 bases outside the gene matches. In nucleotides, the CDR3 is TGTGCCAGCAGTGAGTTGACAGGGCCTAACTATGGCTACACCTTC. It specifies CASSELTGPNYGYTF.

The J gene is TRBJ2-1, the V gene TRBV7-5; the table calls TRBD2, which could not be checked here. TRBV7-5 is described as a pseudogene. This CDR3 contains 10 residues. This CDR3 reads CVRSPTGQFF. CDR3 coding DNA: TGTGTCAGAAGCCCCACGGGGCAGTTCTTC.